This T cell receptor (beta chain) originates from a study of shared clonotypes between healthy human individuals (TCRdb year 2020). In the study overall: Three men and two women, aged 18 to 49 years, made up the cohort. For each donor, CD4 naive and CD4 memory were each given three plates, CD8 naive was given two plates, and CD8 memory was given one plate. To estimate repertoire size and how much clonotypes are shared between individuals, the study performed deep sequencing of blood TCR repertoires from about five healthy adults. To increase sequencing depth and limit assay-specific biases, TCR repertoire library preparation and sequencing were carried out by different laboratories using diverse techniques. Between about 0.8 and 9.5 billion PBMCs per donor were obtained by leukapheresis. Study-level results and caveats: Even with the large sequencing depth, rarefaction of the sorted-subset datasets indicated that sequencing was incomplete. Higher generation probabilities were observed for clonotypes shared by all four sorted-subset donors than for non-shared clonotypes. Based on pairwise subsampling, the degree of clonotype sharing among donors was expected to be affected by sequencing depth. Naive subsets generally had larger estimated clonotype richness than memory subsets. Sharing across a few donors was observed for approximately 4.6% of naive CD4, under 4% of naive CD8, over 2% of memory CD4, and roughly 0.4% of memory CD8 clonotypes. Sampling was restricted to blood, and TCR repertoires in tissues likely differ from the TCR repertoires found in blood. The small number of donors limited the genetic and exposure-history diversity represented.

Its CDR3 holds 14 amino acids, cysteine through phenylalanine. The only DNA kept is the CDR3, 42 bases in frame from the first base. V is shortened by 6 bases, J by 2 bases, and the region joining them spans 11 bases. Based on the germline V gene, the CDR1 and CDR2 sequences are SGDLS and YYNGEE. Using the deep immunoSEQ assay, multiplex PCR amplified TCR CDR3 regions from genomic DNA. Extracted genomic DNA from each cell subset was spread evenly across all wells of several immunoSEQ 96-well plates, with each plate serving as a replicate. For sorted subsets, approximately 210 ng of genomic DNA, equivalent to about 30,000 T cell genomes, went into each replicate PCR. Purified libraries were measured with a Qubit 3.0 fluorometer, size-checked on a Bioanalyzer 2100, and measured again with the KAPA Library Quantification kit. Each immunoSEQ 96-well plate was sequenced on its own single-read 150-cycle Illumina NextSeq 550 flow cell. In the paper's pipeline: The immunoSEQ output contained only junctional sequences without quality scores, so filtering could not match that applied to full-length reads. To assign V/J genes and CDR3, sequences were annotated against IMGT germline references using PyIR, a Python wrapper for IgBLAST v1.9. Reads with weak V/J assignments (E-value above 1e-6), missing CDR3, stop codons, out-of-frame junctions, or ambiguous translated residues were removed. V3J clonotypes were defined as sequences sharing the same inferred V gene, J gene, and CDR3 amino acid sequence. The percentage overlap between two repertoires was calculated by dividing the number of shared unique clonotypes by the size of the smaller repertoire. RTK rarefaction, the Chao1 estimator, and Recon v2.1 estimates of unobserved clonotypes were used to assess repertoire richness. Generation probabilities were computed with OLGA for all TCRbeta clonotypes obtained by the gDNA method from four donors. This is the immuneACCESS table as TCRdb keeps it, with only in-frame sequences that have V and J called. A part of the clones is gone; compared with another copy, unresolved V genes explain less than half, and the rest is unexplained. V, J and clone size derive from that table, while D and trimming were established from the DNA sequence. Recorded for this sample are about 690,000 clones; roughly 91% of them occurred a single time. The ten largest clones capture 34% of the sample.

Comment on this clone: Which antigen it targets is not known. No base qualities exist here, and no much larger clone lies one base off it.

The donors were healthy, HIV-negative adults who had no recently reported acute infections or vaccinations. All donors were Caucasian adults living in Nashville, Tennessee, USA. The CD8 memory samples were a combination of magnetically selected CD45RO+ cells and CCR7-negative CD45RA+ effector memory (TemRA) cells. Blood was collected by leukapheresis, and PBMCs were isolated by Ficoll-Histopaque density gradient centrifugation and then cryopreserved in liquid nitrogen vapor phase. Analytical flow cytometry was used to check the purity and quantity of each magnetically sorted T cell population. Genomic DNA was isolated from each sorted fraction and quantified by UV absorbance on a Nanodrop 2000c.

Source material: memory CD8+ T cells from PBMCs. According to the study, the label for this sample's cell subset or site signals: CD45RO+ cells pooled with CCR7-negative TemRA cells. The rearrangement combines TRBV9 with TRBJ2-2; too little of a D gene remains to name it. The origin of this receptor is a man aged 18 to 29 in good health. Some clones in this sample may be carry-over from other donors' samples. The CDR3 sequence is CASTLKGNTGELFF. The nucleotides are TGTGCCAGCACTTTGAAGGGCAACACCGGGGAGCTGTTTTTT.